This T cell receptor beta chain was identified in a study of T-cell reconstitution after alpha-beta-depleted transplantation in children (dated by TCRdb to 2016 to 2017). Background for the entire study: The study quantitatively tracked T-cell immune reconstitution after TCRalphabeta/CD19-depleted allogeneic hematopoietic cell transplantation in children using TCR repertoire profiling.

The paper's findings and limits, for the study overall: In some patients, high TCRbeta diversity at day 60 was attributed to recipient T cells and intrathymic progenitors that had survived conditioning. About two months after transplant, the apparently early recovery of alphabetaT-cell counts reportedly depended on just several hundred clones that had expanded rapidly and came from non-depleted graft cells. The frequencies of hyperexpanded clones fell over the following months, and after one year, T-cell counts and TCRbeta diversity were mostly attributed to newly produced T cells.

This clonotype was recorded many times. Its cognate antigen has yet to be identified. No base quality information exists; no much larger clone differs at one position. The germline V gene provides CDR1 SQVTM and CDR2 ANQGSEA. The CDR3 starts with the cysteine, ends with the phenylalanine, and has 13 residues. Only the CDR3 region is kept as DNA, spanning 39 bases read in frame from base 1. A distance of 14 bases separates the germline ends of V and J, which lose 8 bases and 1 base respectively. Libraries were prepared through PCR. TCRdb records Illumina HiSeq 2500 as the sequencer. TCR library preparation used molecular barcoding, with unique molecular identifiers applied to normalize quantification of the TCRbeta repertoire. TCRdb redid the processing of the public reads, applying fastp at Q25 and MiXCR, and retained in-frame beta chains. Each entry merges the rows of one CDR3 protein and shows their most common DNA and genes. This sample comprises around 420,000 distinct CDR3 sequences, about 17% of them detected only once. Together, the top ten hold 29% of the sample.

Taken with the paper, the label for treatment or condition translates to: allogeneic hematopoietic cell transplantation with graft depleted of TCRalphabeta T cells and CD19 B cells. Transplant recipients were children who received TCRalphabeta/CD19-depleted allogeneic hematopoietic cell grafts. The starting material was PBMCs, mostly from graft donor cells, obtained 360 days after TCRalphabeta/CD19-depleted stem cell transplant. The chain links TRBV29-1 with TRBJ2-5; the D gene is perhaps TRBD1, from 6 matching bases. The receptor was isolated from a boy in the first two years of life who had a stem cell transplant for Wiskott-Aldrich syndrome, so the T cells may come from the graft donor. The CDR3 corresponds to CSFYREVQETQYF. The nucleotide sequence is TGCAGCTTTTACAGGGAAGTCCAAGAGACCCAGTACTTC.